Only one count was recorded for the clone carrying this T cell receptor (beta chain). Antigen specificity is unknown. The primer mix had 60 Vbeta and 13 Jbeta primers. Data came from immunoSEQ multiplex PCR; TCRdb stores just in-frame clones and leaves some out. The sample yields approximately 190,000 clones, roughly 80% seen once. This specimen belongs to a study of cytomegalovirus exposure and HLA in healthy donors. Study conclusions and caveats: A list of around 150 TCR beta chains associated with cytomegalovirus was given. TCR beta sequences reportedly predicted most subjects' HLA-A and HLA-B alleles accurately. The study carried out a later analysis of TCR beta sequences. It associated some 17,000 of them with specific HLA alleles at a false discovery rate of 0.05. Previous analysis showed most TCR beta V segments were productive about 87% or about 30% of the time.

This CDR3 spans 15 amino acids. Trimming left V 0 bases short and J 2 bases short, with 11 bases between. Germline V gene data show CDR1 as MGHRA and CDR2 as YSYEKL. This chain connects TRBV4-1 to TRBJ2-7; weak D call: TRBD1 (6 bases). The origin of this receptor is a woman aged 50 to 60 in good health and CMV-seropositive. Sequencing was done on a sample of PBMCs. CDR3 residues: CASSQDRGDTYEQYF. CDR3 DNA sequence: TGCGCCAGCAGCCAAGATAGAGGGGACACCTACGAGCAGTACTTC.